This TCR beta chain comes out of a study of PD-L1 blockade in urothelial cancer. About the research overall: Once treatment had started, blood was analyzed at 3 weeks (second dose) and again at 6 weeks.

Study results and caveats: Those with durable benefit had larger increases in tumor-associated blood clones at 3 weeks. Below-median pretreatment blood TCR clonality was associated with improved progression-free and overall survival.

What went into each PCR as a spike was synthetic TCR analog templates. This table comes from immunoSEQ multiplex PCR, and its TCRdb copy is limited to in-frame clones, with some not included. Altogether 40,000 to 55,000 clones are present, roughly 84% being singletons, with the ten largest covering roughly 5%. Per the germline V gene, CDR1 is ENHRY and CDR2 is SYGVKD. The CDR3 loop spans 14 amino acids. V was clipped by 11 bases and J by 9 bases; unmatched bases: 12. On this clone: Its antigen remains unknown.

The TCR sequence derives from a man aged 40-55 years with urothelial cancer. The sample here was PBMCs, taken around atezolizumab (anti-PD-L1) treatment. V usage is TRBV10-3 and J usage is TRBJ2-1; TRBD1 agrees at 11 bases. DNA for the CDR3: TGTGCCCTCCGGGGGGACAGGGGGGGAAGTGAGCAGTTCTTC. Its translation: CALRGDRGGSEQFF.